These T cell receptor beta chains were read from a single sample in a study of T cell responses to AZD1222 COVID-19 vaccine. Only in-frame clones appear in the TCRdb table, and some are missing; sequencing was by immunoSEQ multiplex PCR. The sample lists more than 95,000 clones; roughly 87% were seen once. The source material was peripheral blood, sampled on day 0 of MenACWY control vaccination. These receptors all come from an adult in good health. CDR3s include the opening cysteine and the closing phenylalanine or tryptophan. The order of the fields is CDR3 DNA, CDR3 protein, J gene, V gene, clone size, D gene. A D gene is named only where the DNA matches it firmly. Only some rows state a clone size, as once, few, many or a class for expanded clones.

TGTGCCAGCAGCCAAGCTAGCGGGGGAAACACCGGGGAGCTGTTTTTT,CASSQASGGNTGELFF,TRBJ2-2,TRBV7-9,once,TRBD2
TGTGCCAGCTCACGGAACAGGGGGCAAGAGACCCAGTACTTC,CASSRNRGQETQYF,TRBJ2-5,TRBV18,once,TRBD1
TGTGCCAGCAGCTTAGTTCAGGAGACCCAGTACTTC,CASSLVQETQYF,TRBJ2-5,TRBV7-2,-,-
TGCGCCAGCAGCTTGGCCGGCGGACTAGCGGGAGTGAGTGAGCAGTTCTTC,CASSLAGGLAGVSEQFF,TRBJ2-1,TRBV5-1,few,TRBD2
TGTGCCAGCATCGACAGGGCTCTCTCCTACGAGCAGTACTTC,CASIDRALSYEQYF,TRBJ2-7,TRBV28,once,TRBD1
TGCGCCAGCAGCCAAGTTCCAGGGGTTGGCAAAACCAACACTGAAGCTTTCTTT,CASSQVPGVGKTNTEAFF,TRBJ1-1,TRBV4-3,-,-
TGCGCCAGCAGTGGCACGGGAGCGGGTCAGCCCCAGCATTTT,CASSGTGAGQPQHF,TRBJ1-5,TRBV10-2,-,-
TGTGCCAGCAGCGAAGACAGGGATTTCACCGGGGAGCTGTTTTTT,CASSEDRDFTGELFF,TRBJ2-2,TRBV6-4,-,TRBD1
TGCGCCAGCAGCTCTTCGACAGGGGGCACTGAAGCTTTCTTT,CASSSSTGGTEAFF,TRBJ1-1,TRBV5-1,-,TRBD1
TGTGCCAGCAGCGGGCAGGGGAGCACTGAAGCTTTCTTT,CASSGQGSTEAFF,TRBJ1-1,TRBV3-1/TRBV3-2,-,-
TGTGCCAGCAGCTTTGGAGCAGTAACTAACTATGGCTACACCTTC,CASSFGAVTNYGYTF,TRBJ1-2,TRBV5-5,once,-
TGTGCCAGCAGTTTCTCGGGGAATACTAATGAAAAACTGTTTTTT,CASSFSGNTNEKLFF,TRBJ1-4,TRBV27,-,-
TGTGCTGCGAGGTTAAGGGATGGCTACACCTTC,CAARLRDGYTF,TRBJ1-2,TRBV2,once,-
TGTGCCAGCAGCCAAGCGACAGGGGGCTATTCCTACGAGCAGTACTTC,CASSQATGGYSYEQYF,TRBJ2-7,TRBV3-1/TRBV3-2,-,TRBD1
TGCAGCGCCGCCGTGAGGGCCCAAACCTGGCAGTTCTTC,CSAAVRAQTWQFF,TRBJ2-1,TRBV29-1,-,-
TGCGCCAGCAGTTTAACTAGCGGGGAGTATGGTGAGCAGTTCTTC,CASSLTSGEYGEQFF,TRBJ2-1,TRBV10-2,-,TRBD2
TGCGCCAGCAGCCAATTTCTTACAGGGGCCGGAAACACCATATATTTT,CASSQFLTGAGNTIYF,TRBJ1-3,TRBV4-3,-,TRBD1
TGTGCCAGCAGCGCCGTATCGAACACCGGGGAGCTGTTTTTT,CASSAVSNTGELFF,TRBJ2-2,TRBV11-2,-,-
TGTGCCAGCAGCGTAGGGGGCAGGGGGGCCAATCAGCCCCAGCATTTT,CASSVGGRGANQPQHF,TRBJ1-5,TRBV9,few,TRBD1
TGTGCCAGCAGTCGGCCGAGTAGCAATCAGCCCCAGCATTTT,CASSRPSSNQPQHF,TRBJ1-5,TRBV2,-,-
TGTGCCAGCAACTCCCCCGGGGGTGACGAAAAACTGTTTTTT,CASNSPGGDEKLFF,TRBJ1-4,TRBV28,-,-
TGTGCCTCCGTTCCGGGACTCCACACCGGGGAGCTGTTTTTT,CASVPGLHTGELFF,TRBJ2-2,TRBV30,-,-
TGTGCCAGTAGTTTCAGCCTCCGAGGCTCCTACAATGAGCAGTTCTTC,CASSFSLRGSYNEQFF,TRBJ2-1,TRBV19,-,-
TGCGCCAGCAGCTTGGGGGGTTACGAGCAGTACTTC,CASSLGGYEQYF,TRBJ2-7,TRBV5-1,-,-
TGCGCCAGCAGCCAAAGGGCTAGCGGGGGGGCAGATACGCAGTATTTT,CASSQRASGGADTQYF,TRBJ2-3,TRBV4-3,-,TRBD2
TGTGCCAGCAGCCCAGGTTCGGGCGGCAATCAGCCCCAGCATTTT,CASSPGSGGNQPQHF,TRBJ1-5,TRBV5-6,-,-
TGTGCCAGCAGCCCAGGACAGGGTTGGAACACCGGGGAGCTGTTTTTT,CASSPGQGWNTGELFF,TRBJ2-2,TRBV7-3,once,TRBD1
TGTGCCAGCAGTGAAAATAGGGGACTAGCGGGCAATGAGCAGTTCTTC,CASSENRGLAGNEQFF,TRBJ2-1,TRBV2,-,TRBD2
TGCGCCAGCAGGGCCGGGGGTGAAGCTTTCTTT,CASRAGGEAFF,TRBJ1-1,TRBV10-2,-,-
TGTGCCAGCAGCCACCGTGCGGACAGCTCCTACAATGAGCAGTTCTTC,CASSHRADSSYNEQFF,TRBJ2-1,TRBV27,once,-
TGTGCCAGCAGCTCCCAAAGCTATGAGCAGTTCTTC,CASSSQSYEQFF,TRBJ2-1,TRBV7-2,once,-
TGTGCCAGCAGCCGGCGAAAATCCGGGTGGGAAGAGACCCAGTACTTC,CASSRRKSGWEETQYF,TRBJ2-5,TRBV3-1/TRBV3-2,few,-
TGTGCCAGCAGCTTAGCTCTAGTAGGCACAGATACGCAGTATTTT,CASSLALVGTDTQYF,TRBJ2-3,TRBV7-8,-,-
TGTGCCAGCAGTGGGGTCTCTAACTATGGCTACACCTTC,CASSGVSNYGYTF,TRBJ1-2,TRBV12-3/TRBV12-4,-,-
TGTGCCAGCAGGCCGGGACAGGGGGCTGGTGGCTACACCTTC,CASRPGQGAGGYTF,TRBJ1-2,TRBV27,-,TRBD1
TGTGCCACCAGTGATCCGACTAGCGGGAGGTGGAATGAGCAGTTCTTC,CATSDPTSGRWNEQFF,TRBJ2-1,TRBV24-1,-,TRBD2